Shown below are 5 T cell receptor beta chains from a single sample sequenced in a study of Graves' ophthalmopathy and Graves' hyperthyroidism listed by TCRdb under 2018. Sequencing relied on an Illumina HiSeq 2000. TCR beta CDR3 regions were amplified from RNA transcripts for repertoire sequencing. A first-round RT-PCR used HTBI primers with the Qiagen OneStep RT-PCR kit, followed by a second-round multiplex PCR, size selection and purification. The raw public reads went through TCRdb reprocessing: fastp at Q25, MiXCR clone calling, in-frame beta chains kept. Rows matching on CDR3 protein sequence are summarized as one entry with the most common DNA and genes. The sample has a few hundred thousand distinct CDR3 sequences on record, about a sixth of them singletons. The top ten clonotypes cover over 9% of the sample. The specimen was peripheral blood. All receptors derive from an adult man with Graves' ophthalmopathy.

Many counts were recorded for this clonotype. The J gene is TRBJ1-2, the V gene TRBV11-3, with 7 positions matching TRBD1. The ends lost 1 base at V and 4 bases at J; junction bases unmatched: 9. Germline V CDR1 and CDR2: SGHNT, YENEEA. The CDR3 runs 16 residues. The CDR3 loop reads CASSLVQPTGPYGYTF. The CDR3 DNA reads TGTGCCAGCAGCTTAGTCCAACCGACAGGGCCCTATGGCTACACCTTC.

This clonotype was recorded many times. The rearrangement links TRBV11-1 to TRBJ1-1; 11 positions agree with TRBD1. CDR3 length: 14 amino acids. Germline V lookup: CDR1 SGHAT, CDR2 FQDESV (reference sequence). V shed 4 bases, J shed 12 bases, and the junction held 10 bases outside the gene matches. CDR3 loop: CASSWARDRGRSFF. Here the CDR3 DNA reads TGTGCCAGCAGCTGGGCCCGGGACAGGGGGAGATCTTTCTTT.

This clonotype was seen repeatedly, ten times or more. The chain is built from TRBV2 and TRBJ2-3; 8 bases map to TRBD1. Germline-derived CDR1 and CDR2 are SNHLY and FYNNEI. V lost 2 bases and J lost 5; bases outside the gene matches: 6. CDR3 size: 15 residues. The CDR3 is CASSEYRGAGDTQYF. The CDR3 DNA follows: TGTGCCAGCAGTGAATACAGGGGGGCGGGAGATACGCAGTATTTT.

In this sample, this clonotype turned up many times. The J gene is TRBJ2-5, the V gene TRBV12-3 or TRBV12-4; possibly TRBD2 for D (6 bases). Trimming took off 5 bases at V and 7 bases at J, with 11 bases between the two ends. The CDR3 is made up of 12 amino acids. As DNA, the CDR3 is TGTGCCAGCAGTCCCGGGGGTCTGACCCAGTACTTC. Its translation: CASSPGGLTQYF.

Only a few counts were recorded for this clonotype. The DNA of the CDR3 is TGTGCCAGCAGCCAAGCTGGCGGGAGGGCGGAGACCCAGTACTTC. It codes for CASSQAGGRAETQYF. The chain uses TRBV3-1 and TRBJ2-5, with 9 bases lining up with TRBD2. Unmatched junction bases numbered 5, after V lost 1 base and J lost 5 bases. CDR3 length: 15 amino acids. From germline, CDR1 is LGHDT and CDR2 YNNKEL (reference sequence).